This is a list of T cell receptor beta chains from one sample in a study of cytomegalovirus exposure and HLA in healthy donors. The table came from immunoSEQ multiplex PCR; TCRdb's copy has only in-frame clones and leaves some out. The sample has about 160,000 clones, more than 65% seen once; the top ten hold roughly 6.7%. What was sequenced was PBMCs. Source of these receptors: a man between 50 and 59 years old in good health and CMV-seropositive. The CDR3 runs from the conserved cysteine through the conserved F or W. A D gene is named only where the DNA matches it firmly. Clone size, where shown, is once, few, many, or a class for clones that have expanded.

V gene	D gene	clone size	J gene	CDR3 protein	CDR3 DNA
TRBV15	TRBD2	NA	TRBJ2-2	CATSRDWTRSGELFF	TGTGCCACCAGCAGAGATTGGACTAGATCCGGGGAGCTGTTTTTT
TRBV11-2	TRBD1	NA	TRBJ1-1	CASQPTKQGAHTEAFF	TGTGCCAGTCAGCCGACGAAACAGGGGGCACACACTGAAGCTTTCTTT
TRBV6-5	NA	NA	TRBJ2-7	CASSKDRRTYEQYF	TGTGCCAGCAGTAAAGACAGGCGGACCTACGAGCAGTACTTC
TRBV5-1	NA	once	TRBJ2-5	CASRTGLGQQTQYF	TGCGCCAGCAGGACCGGACTTGGGCAGCAGACCCAGTACTTC
TRBV11-2	NA	NA	TRBJ2-5	CASSLGSTFQETQYF	TGTGCCAGCAGCTTAGGCAGTACCTTCCAAGAGACCCAGTACTTC
TRBV19	NA	few	TRBJ1-3	CASTSDFSGNTIYF	TGTGCCAGTACCTCGGACTTCTCTGGAAACACCATATATTTT
TRBV6-4	TRBD2	NA	TRBJ2-3	CASRGLASDTDTQYF	TGTGCCAGCAGGGGACTAGCGAGTGACACAGATACGCAGTATTTT
TRBV5-1	TRBD1	NA	TRBJ2-7	CASSTYIRDSTYEQYF	TGCGCCAGCAGCACATATATCCGGGACAGCACCTACGAGCAGTACTTC
TRBV28	NA	NA	TRBJ2-2	CASHLTGELFF	TGTGCCAGCCACCTAACCGGGGAGCTGTTTTTT
TRBV7-8	NA	NA	TRBJ2-5	CASSHETQYF	TGTGCCAGCAGCCATGAGACCCAGTACTTC
TRBV5-8	TRBD1	NA	TRBJ1-1	CASSPGDRVWNTEAFF	TGTGCCAGCAGCCCGGGAGACAGGGTTTGGAACACTGAAGCTTTCTTT
TRBV2	NA	NA	TRBJ1-2	CASSWSGEDYTF	TGTGCCAGCTCGTGGTCGGGGGAGGACTACACCTTC
TRBV7-2	NA	NA	TRBJ2-7	CASSLTSVSYEQYF	TGTGCCAGCAGCTTAACCAGCGTTTCCTACGAGCAGTACTTC
TRBV6-4	NA	NA	TRBJ1-5	CASSELGEGNQPQHF	TGTGCCAGCAGTGAGTTGGGAGAGGGCAATCAGCCCCAGCATTTT
TRBV7-8	TRBD1	NA	TRBJ2-1	CASSASFGQGAHNEQFF	TGTGCCAGCAGCGCGTCTTTCGGGCAGGGGGCTCACAATGAGCAGTTCTTC
TRBV5-1	TRBD1	NA	TRBJ1-2	CASSQGTDYGYTF	TGCGCCAGCAGCCAGGGGACAGACTATGGCTACACCTTC
TRBV4-2	NA	NA	TRBJ2-5	CASSQTGRRQETQYF	TGTGCCAGCAGCCAAACAGGTCGGCGCCAAGAGACCCAGTACTTC
TRBV4-1	TRBD2	NA	TRBJ2-7	CASSPQSGTSVSYEQYF	TGCGCCAGCAGCCCCCAATCCGGGACTAGTGTATCCTACGAGCAGTACTTC
TRBV9	NA	NA	TRBJ1-1	CASSPRIRVAGSGTEAFF	TGTGCCAGCAGCCCAAGAATCCGGGTCGCGGGCTCGGGCACTGAAGCTTTCTTT
TRBV28	TRBD1	NA	TRBJ1-4	CASSSTGGLANEKLFF	TGTGCCAGCAGTTCGACAGGGGGCCTAGCTAATGAAAAACTGTTTTTT
TRBV28	NA	NA	TRBJ2-7	CASSSGGLQDYEQYF	TGTGCCAGCAGTTCCGGGGGACTCCAAGACTACGAGCAGTACTTC
TRBV5-6	TRBD2	NA	TRBJ2-1	CASSRGLAGVYEQFF	TGTGCCAGCAGCAGGGGACTAGCGGGAGTATATGAGCAGTTCTTC
TRBV11-3	TRBD2	NA	TRBJ2-5	CASSLTSGSLETQYF	TGTGCCAGCAGCCTGACTAGCGGGAGTCTGGAGACCCAGTACTTC
TRBV2	NA	NA	TRBJ1-1	CASSEWRPPGTEAFF	TGTGCCAGCAGTGAATGGCGTCCACCGGGCACTGAAGCTTTCTTT
TRBV5-1	TRBD1	NA	TRBJ2-5	CASSFRDRVQETQYF	TGCGCCAGCAGCTTCCGGGACAGGGTGCAAGAGACCCAGTACTTC
TRBV6-1	TRBD1	once	TRBJ1-5	CASDRGLNQPQHF	TGTGCCAGCGACAGGGGACTCAATCAGCCCCAGCATTTT
TRBV19	TRBD1	NA	TRBJ1-1	CASTRGDRGEAFF	TGTGCCAGTACGAGGGGGGACAGGGGAGAAGCTTTCTTT
TRBV6-6	NA	NA	TRBJ2-7	CASSYGDTYEQYF	TGTGCCAGCAGTTACGGGGACACCTACGAGCAGTACTTC
TRBV5-1	NA	NA	TRBJ2-7	CASSAGTAYEQYF	TGCGCCAGCAGCGCAGGTACGGCCTACGAGCAGTACTTC